The clone carrying this TCR beta chain was detected only once. No antigen is known for it. Profiling relied on immunoSEQ multiplex PCR, and the TCRdb table lists in-frame clones only, not all of them. The table shows just under 250,000 clones, with 85% to 90% occurring only once. The treatment is: roughly 18 received Ad26.COV2.S at low or high dose, single or two shots; several received placebo; per-sample allocation not given. Collection of samples fell on day 63 after the first vaccine or placebo injection. In the vaccine, an Ad26 vector expressed the SARS-CoV-2 spike of the Wuhan strain. The data stem from a study of Ad26.COV2.S vaccination and SARS-CoV-2 variants. General study findings and limits: For non-spike TCRs, breadth in vaccine recipients resembled that in placebo recipients. A substantial breadth of spike-specific CD8+ and CD4+ T cell responses after vaccination has been reported.

The ends lost 5 bases at V and 6 bases at J; junction bases unmatched: 15. CDR1 PRHDT and CDR2 FYEKMQ come from the germline V gene (reference sequence). The CDR3 extends over 17 amino acids. J is TRBJ2-3 and V is TRBV13, with TRBD2 matching over 9 bases. The source of this sequence is a person aged 18 to 65 who received the Ad26.COV2.S COVID-19 vaccine or a placebo. The starting material was peripheral blood, obtained in a trial of Ad26.COV2.S vaccine versus placebo. The CDR3 loop reads CASSNREASGTRDTQYF. Here the CDR3 DNA reads TGTGCCAGCAGCAATCGGGAGGCTAGCGGGACTAGGGATACGCAGTATTTT.